This T cell receptor beta chain was identified in a study of shared T cell receptors in the human thymus. Profiled with immunoSEQ multiplex PCR; TCRdb holds only in-frame clones, not every one. Here the sample spans about 660,000 clones, around nine tenths being singletons. Comment on this clone: The same CDR3 is also encoded by other DNA sequences in this sample.

Germline loops: CDR1 DFQATT, CDR2 SNEGSKA (reference sequence). This CDR3 region has 10 residues. V was pared by 6 bases and J by 6 bases, with 7 bases between. These data are also associated with another study on human thymus T cells. That work contributes: Corrective cardiac surgery supplied the resected thymus tissue. A high degree of thymic repertoire overlap among unrelated individuals was reported in related research.

Sequenced sample: thymocytes. The rearrangement joins TRBV20-1 to TRBJ2-3; D ambiguous. This clonotype originated in a boy younger than two with a congenital heart defect. The CDR3 DNA follows: TGCAGTGCGCCCCGGGATACGCAGTATTTT. Its protein product is CSAPRDTQYF.